The subject of this entry is one TCR beta chain. An amount of RNA that ranged from about 0.45 to 1 ug was reverse transcribed with random hexamers. TCRdb independently ran MiXCR on the immunoSEQ multiplex PCR reads; one entry per CDR3 protein. The sample holds some 210,000 distinct CDR3 sequences, less than 95% seen once. The data are from a study of CD8 T cells in Susac syndrome. Study information: At the time of blood draw, patients with Susac syndrome were therapy-naive, receiving corticosteroids, or receiving intravenous immunoglobulin alone.

The TCR sequence derives from a human donor with Susac syndrome. The material sequenced was CD4+ T cells from PBMCs.

CDR3 sequence: CASSQDRSNTEAFF. CDR3 bases: TGCGCCAGCAGCCAAGACAGGTCCAACACTGAAGCTTTCTTT. The chain employs TRBV4-1 and TRBJ1-1; D remains unclear. The V end lost 0 bases, the J end lost 2 bases, and 7 bases lay between the germline ends. Germline CDR1 reads MGHRA; CDR2 reads YSYEKL. The CDR3 extends over 14 amino acids.